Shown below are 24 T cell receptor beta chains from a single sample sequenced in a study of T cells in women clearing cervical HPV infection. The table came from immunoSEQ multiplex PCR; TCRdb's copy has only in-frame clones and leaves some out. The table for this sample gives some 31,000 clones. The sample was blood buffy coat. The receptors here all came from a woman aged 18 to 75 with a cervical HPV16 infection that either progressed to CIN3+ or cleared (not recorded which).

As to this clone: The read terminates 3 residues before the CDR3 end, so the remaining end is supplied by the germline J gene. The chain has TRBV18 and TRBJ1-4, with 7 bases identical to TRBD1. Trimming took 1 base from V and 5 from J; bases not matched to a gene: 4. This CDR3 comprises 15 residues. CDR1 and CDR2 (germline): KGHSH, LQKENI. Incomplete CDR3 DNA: TGTGCCAGCTCACCACGACGGGGACAGAATGAAAAA. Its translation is CASSPRRGQNEK. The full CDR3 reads CASSPRRGQNEKLFF.

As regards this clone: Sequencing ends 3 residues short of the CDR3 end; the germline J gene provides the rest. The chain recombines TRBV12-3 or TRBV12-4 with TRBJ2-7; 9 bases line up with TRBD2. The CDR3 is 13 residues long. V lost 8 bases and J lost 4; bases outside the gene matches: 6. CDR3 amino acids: CASGLAGPYEQYF. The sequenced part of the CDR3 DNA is TGTGCCAGCGGTCTAGCGGGGCCATACGAG.

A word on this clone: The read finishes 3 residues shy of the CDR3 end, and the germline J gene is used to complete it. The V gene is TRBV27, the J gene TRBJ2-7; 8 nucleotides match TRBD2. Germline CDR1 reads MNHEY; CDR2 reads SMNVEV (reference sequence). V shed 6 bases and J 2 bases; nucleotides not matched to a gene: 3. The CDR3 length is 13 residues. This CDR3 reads CASREAGAYEQYF. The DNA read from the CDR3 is TGTGCCAGCAGAGAAGCGGGAGCCTACGAG.

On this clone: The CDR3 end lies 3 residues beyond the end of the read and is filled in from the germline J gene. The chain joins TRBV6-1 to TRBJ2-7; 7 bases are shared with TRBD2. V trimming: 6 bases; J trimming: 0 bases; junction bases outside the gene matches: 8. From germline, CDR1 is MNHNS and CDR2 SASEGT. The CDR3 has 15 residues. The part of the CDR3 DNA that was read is TGTGCCAGCAGCGAACTAGCGCTGAGCTCCTACGAG. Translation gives CASSELALSSYE. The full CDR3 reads CASSELALSSYEQYF.

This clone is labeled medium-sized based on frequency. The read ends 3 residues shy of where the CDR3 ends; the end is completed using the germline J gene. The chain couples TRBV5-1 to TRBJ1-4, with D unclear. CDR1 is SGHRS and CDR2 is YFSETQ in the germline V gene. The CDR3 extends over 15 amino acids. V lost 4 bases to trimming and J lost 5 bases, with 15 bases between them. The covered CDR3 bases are TGCGCCAGCAGCCTGGGAGGTTCTTTAAATGAAAAA. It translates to CASSLGGSLNEK. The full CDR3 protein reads CASSLGGSLNEKLFF. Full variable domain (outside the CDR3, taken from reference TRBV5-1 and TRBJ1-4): KAGVTQTPRYLIKTRGQQVTLSCSPISGHRSVSWYQQTPGQGLQFLFEYFSETQRNKGNFPGRFSGRQFSNSRSEMNVSTLELGDSALYLCASSLGGSLNEKLFFGSGTQLSVL.

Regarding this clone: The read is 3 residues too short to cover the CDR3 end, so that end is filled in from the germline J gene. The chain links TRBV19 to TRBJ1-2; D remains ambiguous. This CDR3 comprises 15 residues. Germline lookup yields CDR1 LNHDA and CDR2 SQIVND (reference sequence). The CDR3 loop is CASSIQSRGTYDYTF. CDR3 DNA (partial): TGTGCCAGTAGTATCCAGAGCCGGGGAACCTACGAC.

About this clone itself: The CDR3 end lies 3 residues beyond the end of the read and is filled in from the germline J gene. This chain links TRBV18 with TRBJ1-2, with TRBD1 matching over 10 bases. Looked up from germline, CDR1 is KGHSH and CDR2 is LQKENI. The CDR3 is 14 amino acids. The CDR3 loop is CASSPGQGTGGYTF. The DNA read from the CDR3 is TGTGCCAGCTCACCGGGACAGGGGACAGGGGGC.

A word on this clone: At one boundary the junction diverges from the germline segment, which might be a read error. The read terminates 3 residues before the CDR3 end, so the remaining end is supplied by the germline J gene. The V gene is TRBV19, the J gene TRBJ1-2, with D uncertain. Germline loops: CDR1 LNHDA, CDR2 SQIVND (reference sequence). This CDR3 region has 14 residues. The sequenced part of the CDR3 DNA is TGTGCCGGTAGTATGGGAGCCGGGGACTATGGC. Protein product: CAGSMGAGDYG. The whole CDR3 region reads CAGSMGAGDYGYTF. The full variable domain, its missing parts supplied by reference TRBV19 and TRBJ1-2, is DGGITQSPKYLFRKEGQNVTLSCEQNLNHDAMYWYRQDPGQGLRLIYYSQIVNDFQKGDIAEGYSVSREKKESFPLTVTSAQKNPTAFYLCAGSMGAGDYGYTFGSGTRLTVV.

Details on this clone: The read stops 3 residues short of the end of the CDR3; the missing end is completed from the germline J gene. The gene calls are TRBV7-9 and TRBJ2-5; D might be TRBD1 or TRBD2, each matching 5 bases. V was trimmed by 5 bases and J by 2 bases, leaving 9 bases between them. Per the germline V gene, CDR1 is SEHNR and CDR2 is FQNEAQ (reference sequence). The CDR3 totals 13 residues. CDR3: CASSEGYQETQYF. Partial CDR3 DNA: TGTGCCAGCAGCGAGGGGTATCAAGAGACC.

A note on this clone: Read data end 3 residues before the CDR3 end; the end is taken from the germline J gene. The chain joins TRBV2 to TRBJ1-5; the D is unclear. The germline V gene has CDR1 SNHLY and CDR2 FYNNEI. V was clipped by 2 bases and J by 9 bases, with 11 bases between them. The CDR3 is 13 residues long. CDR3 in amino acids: CASSEQTIGPQHF. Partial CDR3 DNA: TGTGCCAGCAGTGAACAGACAATCGGGCCC.

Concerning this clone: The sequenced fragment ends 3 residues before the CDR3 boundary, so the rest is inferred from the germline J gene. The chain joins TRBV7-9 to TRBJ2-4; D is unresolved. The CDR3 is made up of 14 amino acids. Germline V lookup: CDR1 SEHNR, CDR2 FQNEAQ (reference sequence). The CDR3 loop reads CASSLDLANYGQYF. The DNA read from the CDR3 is TGTGCCAGCAGCTTAGATTTAGCAAACTATGGT.

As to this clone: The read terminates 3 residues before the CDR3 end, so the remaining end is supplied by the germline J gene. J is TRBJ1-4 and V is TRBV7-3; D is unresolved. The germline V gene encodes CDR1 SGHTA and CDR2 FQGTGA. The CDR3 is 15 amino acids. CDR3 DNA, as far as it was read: TGTGCCAGCAGGTTGACAACGTCGGGGAATTCACCA. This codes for CASRLTTSGNSP. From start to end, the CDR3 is CASRLTTSGNSPLFF.

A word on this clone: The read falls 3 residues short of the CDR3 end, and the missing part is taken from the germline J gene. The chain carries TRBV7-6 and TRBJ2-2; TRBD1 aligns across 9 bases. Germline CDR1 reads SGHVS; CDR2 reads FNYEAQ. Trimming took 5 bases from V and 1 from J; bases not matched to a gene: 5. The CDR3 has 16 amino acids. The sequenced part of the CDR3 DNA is TGTGCCAGCAGCGAACAGGGGGCCGGGAACACCGGGGAG. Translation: CASSEQGAGNTGE. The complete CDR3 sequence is CASSEQGAGNTGELFF.

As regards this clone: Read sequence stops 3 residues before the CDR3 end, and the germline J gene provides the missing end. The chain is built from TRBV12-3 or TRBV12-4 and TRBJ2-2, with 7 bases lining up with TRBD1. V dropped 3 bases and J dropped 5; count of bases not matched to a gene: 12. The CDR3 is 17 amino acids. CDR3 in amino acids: CASSFTGAGSITGELFF. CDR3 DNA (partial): TGTGCCAGCAGTTTTACAGGGGCAGGGTCGATAACCGGGGAG.

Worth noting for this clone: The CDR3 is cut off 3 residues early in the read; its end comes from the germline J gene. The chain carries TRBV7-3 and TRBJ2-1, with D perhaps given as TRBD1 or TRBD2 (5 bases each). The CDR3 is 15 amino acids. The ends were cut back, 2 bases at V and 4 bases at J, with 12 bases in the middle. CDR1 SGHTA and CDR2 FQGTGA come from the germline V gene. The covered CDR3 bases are TGTGCCAGCAGCTTATGGGGAGACAGTTACAATGAG. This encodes CASSLWGDSYNE. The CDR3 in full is CASSLWGDSYNEQFF.

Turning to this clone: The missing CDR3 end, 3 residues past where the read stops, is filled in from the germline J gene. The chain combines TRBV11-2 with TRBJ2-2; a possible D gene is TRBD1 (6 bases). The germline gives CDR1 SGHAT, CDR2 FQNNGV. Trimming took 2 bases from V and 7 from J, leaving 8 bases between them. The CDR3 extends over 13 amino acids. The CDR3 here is CASSLLQGGELFF. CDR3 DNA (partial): TGTGCCAGCAGCTTACTACAGGGCGGGGAG.

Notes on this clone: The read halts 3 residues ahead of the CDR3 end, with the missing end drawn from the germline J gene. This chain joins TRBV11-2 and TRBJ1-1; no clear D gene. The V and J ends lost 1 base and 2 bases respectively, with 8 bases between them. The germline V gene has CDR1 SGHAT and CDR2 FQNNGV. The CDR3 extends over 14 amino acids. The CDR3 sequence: CASSLGTPNTEAFF. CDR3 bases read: TGTGCCAGCAGCTTAGGCACACCTAACACTGAA.

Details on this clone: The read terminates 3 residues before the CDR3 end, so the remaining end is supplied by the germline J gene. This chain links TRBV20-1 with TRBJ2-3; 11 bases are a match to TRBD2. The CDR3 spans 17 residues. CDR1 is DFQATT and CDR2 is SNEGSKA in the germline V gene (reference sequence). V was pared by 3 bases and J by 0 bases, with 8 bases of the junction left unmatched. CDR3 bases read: TGCAGTGCTAGCCGCCGACTAGCGGGGTATAGCACAGATACG. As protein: CSASRRLAGYSTDT. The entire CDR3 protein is CSASRRLAGYSTDTQYF.

The CDR3 spells CASSEIGGRNIQYF. The part of the CDR3 DNA that was read is TGTGCCAGCAGTGAAATTGGGGGGAGAAACATT. The chain employs TRBV6-1 and TRBJ2-4; a possible D gene is TRBD2 (6 bases). The read ends 3 residues early relative to the CDR3; the germline J gene fills the gap. The CDR3 sequence is 14 residues long. CDR1 is MNHNS and CDR2 is SASEGT in the germline V gene. Trimming removed 2 bases from V and 6 bases from J, with 11 bases in between.

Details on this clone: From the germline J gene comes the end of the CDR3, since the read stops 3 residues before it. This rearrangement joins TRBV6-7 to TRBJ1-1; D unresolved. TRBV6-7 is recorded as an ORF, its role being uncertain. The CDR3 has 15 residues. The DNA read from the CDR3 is TGTGCCAGCAGTTACGTCGCGGCCCTCGATTACGAG. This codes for CASSYVAALDYE. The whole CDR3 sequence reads CASSYVAALDYEAFF.

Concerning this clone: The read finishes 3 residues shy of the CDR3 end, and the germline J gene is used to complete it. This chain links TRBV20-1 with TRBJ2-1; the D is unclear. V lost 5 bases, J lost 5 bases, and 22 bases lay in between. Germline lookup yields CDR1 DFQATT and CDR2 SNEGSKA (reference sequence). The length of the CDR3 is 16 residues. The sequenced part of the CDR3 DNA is TGCAGTGCTCGTAACCTAATTAGAAAACTCAACAATGAG. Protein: CSARNLIRKLNNE. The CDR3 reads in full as CSARNLIRKLNNEQFF.

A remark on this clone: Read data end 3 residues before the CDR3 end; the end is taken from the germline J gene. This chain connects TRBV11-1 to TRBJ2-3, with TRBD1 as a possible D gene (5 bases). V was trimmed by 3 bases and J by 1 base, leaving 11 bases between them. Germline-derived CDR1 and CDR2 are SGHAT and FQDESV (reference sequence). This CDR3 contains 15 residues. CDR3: CASSFSQDRTDTQYF. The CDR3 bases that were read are TGTGCCAGCAGCTTTTCACAGGACCGCACAGATACG.

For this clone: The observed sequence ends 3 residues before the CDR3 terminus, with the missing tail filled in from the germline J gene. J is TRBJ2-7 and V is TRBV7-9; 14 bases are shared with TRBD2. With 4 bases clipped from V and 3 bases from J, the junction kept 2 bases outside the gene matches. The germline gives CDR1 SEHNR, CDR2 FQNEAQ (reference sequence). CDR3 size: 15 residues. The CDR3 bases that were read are TGTGCCAGCAGCTCAGGGACTAGCGGGGGCTACGAG. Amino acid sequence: CASSSGTSGGYE. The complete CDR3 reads CASSSGTSGGYEQYF.

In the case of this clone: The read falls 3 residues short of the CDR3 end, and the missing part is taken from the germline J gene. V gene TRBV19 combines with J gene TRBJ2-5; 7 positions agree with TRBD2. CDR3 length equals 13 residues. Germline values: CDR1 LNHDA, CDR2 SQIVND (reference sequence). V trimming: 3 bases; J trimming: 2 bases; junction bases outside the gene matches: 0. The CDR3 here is CASSMGLQETQYF. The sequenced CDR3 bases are TGTGCCAGTAGTATGGGACTACAAGAGACC.